Listed below are T cell receptor beta chains from one sample, sequenced in a study of radiotherapy plus CTLA-4 blockade in lung cancer. Some clones are missing from TCRdb's copy, which holds only in-frame ones; the method was immunoSEQ multiplex PCR. Among roughly 76,000 clones, roughly 74% were seen once, and the ten largest hold more than 9%. The material sequenced was peripheral blood, taken from a patient treated with radiotherapy plus ipilimumab. The receptor set was obtained from a human donor with non-small cell lung cancer whose response to radiotherapy plus ipilimumab could not be evaluated. Each CDR3 is given with its conserved first and last residue. The D gene is left open where the match is weak. Clone size is given for some rows only: seen once, a few or many times, or a class if the clone is expanded.

.,14,TRBV7-9,TRBJ2-7,.,CASSFNRVGGEQYF,TGTGCCAGCAGCTTCAACAGGGTTGGGGGCGAGCAGTACTTC
.,13,TRBV5-4,TRBJ1-1,TRBD1,CASSWDRGTEAFF,TGTGCCAGCAGCTGGGACAGGGGGACTGAAGCTTTCTTT
once,15,TRBV5-1,TRBJ1-1,.,CASSQRDYREDEAFF,TGCGCCAGCAGCCAGCGGGATTACAGGGAAGATGAAGCTTTCTTT
.,14,TRBV6-1,TRBJ1-6,TRBD1,CASVWTGINSPLHF,TGTGCCAGCGTATGGACAGGGATTAATTCACCCCTCCACTTT
.,15,TRBV6-1,TRBJ2-7,TRBD2,CASSELLAGAYEQYF,TGTGCCAGCAGTGAATTGCTAGCGGGAGCCTACGAGCAGTACTTC
.,17,TRBV18,TRBJ2-6,.,CASSPELFRSGANVLTF,TGTGCCAGCTCACCTGAACTTTTCCGCTCTGGGGCCAACGTCCTGACTTTC
few,15,TRBV6-1,TRBJ2-2,TRBD1,CASRRGQGASGELFF,TGTGCCAGCAGGCGGGGACAGGGGGCTTCCGGGGAGCTGTTTTTT
.,14,TRBV2,TRBJ1-5,.,CASSGSLRSQPQHF,TGTGCCAGCAGTGGGAGCTTGAGGAGTCAGCCCCAGCATTTT
few,15,TRBV19,TRBJ2-1,TRBD2,CASSPGTSGYNEQFF,TGTGCCAGTAGTCCAGGGACTAGCGGATACAATGAGCAGTTCTTC
.,17,TRBV5-1,TRBJ2-1,TRBD2,CASSSDKGTSGRNEQFF,TGCGCCAGCAGCTCGGATAAAGGGACTAGCGGGAGAAATGAGCAGTTCTTC
.,15,TRBV9,TRBJ2-7,TRBD2,CASSDLAGGQDEQYF,TGTGCCAGCAGCGACCTAGCGGGGGGGCAGGACGAGCAGTACTTC